This T cell receptor beta chain came from a study of cytomegalovirus exposure and HLA in healthy donors. About the study: About 80 million unique TCRs from HLA-typed donors made up an early data release. Most donors, more than 80% of over 300 genotyped, fell in the Caucasian-associated ancestry cluster. Broader study findings: In a later analysis, CMV-associated beta chains were mostly HLA-associated, it appeared. Analyzed later, association rates of TCRs varied across HLA loci, with DRB1 most and HLA-C fewest.

PCR primers comprised 60 Vbeta and 13 Jbeta primers. Only in-frame clones appear in the TCRdb table, and some are missing; sequencing was by immunoSEQ multiplex PCR. Reported are under 200,000 clones; the ten largest clones contain 0.7% to 1%. Of note for this clone: The antigen is not known.

The sample taken for sequencing was PBMCs. This TCR came from a woman younger than 35 in good health and CMV-seropositive.

This chain's CDR3 is CASRTTGIAQYF. DNA for the CDR3: TGTGCCAGCAGGACTACCGGGATTGCGCAGTACTTC. V gene TRBV2 combines with J gene TRBJ2-7; D perhaps matches TRBD2 (5 bases). Germline V lookup: CDR1 SNHLY, CDR2 FYNNEI. The CDR3 loop spans 12 amino acids. Trimming removed 6 bases from V and 9 bases from J, with 15 bases in between.